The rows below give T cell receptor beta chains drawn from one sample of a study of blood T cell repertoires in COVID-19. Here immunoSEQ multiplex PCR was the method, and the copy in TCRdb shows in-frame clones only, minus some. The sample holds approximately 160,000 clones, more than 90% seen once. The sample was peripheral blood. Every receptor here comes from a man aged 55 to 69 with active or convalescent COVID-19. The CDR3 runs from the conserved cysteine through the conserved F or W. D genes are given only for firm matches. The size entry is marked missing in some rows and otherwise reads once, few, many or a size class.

CDR3 DNA: TGCAGCGTCCAATGGGAGGGGCGAAGTGGCTACACCTTC
CDR3 protein: CSVQWEGRSGYTF
clone size: -
D gene: -
V gene: TRBV29-1
J gene: TRBJ1-2

CDR3 DNA: TGTGCCAGCAGCCTCGGGACAGCCAAAGAGACCCAGTACTTC
CDR3 protein: CASSLGTAKETQYF
clone size: -
D gene: TRBD1
V gene: TRBV6-5
J gene: TRBJ2-5

CDR3 DNA: TGCGCCAGCAGCTTGGGGGGCCAAAACACCGGGGAGCTGTTTTTT
CDR3 protein: CASSLGGQNTGELFF
clone size: -
D gene: -
V gene: TRBV5-1
J gene: TRBJ2-2

CDR3 DNA: TGTGCCAGCACCAAAACTAACTATGGCTACACCTTC
CDR3 protein: CASTKTNYGYTF
clone size: -
D gene: -
V gene: TRBV5-8
J gene: TRBJ1-2

CDR3 DNA: TGTGCCAGCAGTTCATTGCTAGTTGGCAATGAGCAGTTCTTC
CDR3 protein: CASSSLLVGNEQFF
clone size: few
D gene: -
V gene: TRBV28
J gene: TRBJ2-1

CDR3 DNA: TGTGCCAGCCATTCCGGGACAGGGGGATACGAGCAGTACTTC
CDR3 protein: CASHSGTGGYEQYF
clone size: -
D gene: TRBD1
V gene: TRBV2
J gene: TRBJ2-7

CDR3 DNA: TGTGCCAGCTCACCTTGGCCCCCGAACACTGAAGCTTTCTTT
CDR3 protein: CASSPWPPNTEAFF
clone size: -
D gene: -
V gene: TRBV18
J gene: TRBJ1-1

CDR3 DNA: TGTGCCAGCAGCCTAGGTAGTGGGGGCGTGGGGAACACTGAAGCTTTCTTT
CDR3 protein: CASSLGSGGVGNTEAFF
clone size: -
D gene: -
V gene: TRBV7-9
J gene: TRBJ1-1

CDR3 DNA: TGTGCCAGCACCCAGGGGGGGAACACTGAAGCTTTCTTT
CDR3 protein: CASTQGGNTEAFF
clone size: -
D gene: TRBD1
V gene: TRBV12-3/TRBV12-4
J gene: TRBJ1-1

CDR3 DNA: TGTGCCAGCAGCACGGGTCTTCTTTTCTCCTACAATGAGCAGTTCTTC
CDR3 protein: CASSTGLLFSYNEQFF
clone size: -
D gene: -
V gene: TRBV7-9
J gene: TRBJ2-1

CDR3 DNA: TGTGCCAGCAGTTACGGGCAGCTCCAAGAGCCCCAGCATTTT
CDR3 protein: CASSYGQLQEPQHF
clone size: -
D gene: -
V gene: TRBV6-5
J gene: TRBJ1-5

CDR3 DNA: TGTGCCAGCAGCGTTACAGGGCGGATAAATTCACCCCTCCACTTT
CDR3 protein: CASSVTGRINSPLHF
clone size: -
D gene: -
V gene: TRBV11-2
J gene: TRBJ1-6

CDR3 DNA: TGTGCCAGCAGCCAAGATGGACGGGGGTACACAGATACGCAGTATTTT
CDR3 protein: CASSQDGRGYTDTQYF
clone size: -
D gene: -
V gene: TRBV14
J gene: TRBJ2-3

CDR3 DNA: TGTGCCAGCAGCTTGCAGGGGGCTGCGACTAATGAAAAACTGTTTTTT
CDR3 protein: CASSLQGAATNEKLFF
clone size: once
D gene: TRBD1
V gene: TRBV5-6
J gene: TRBJ1-4

CDR3 DNA: TGTGCCAGTAGTATAGGACTAGCGGGAGCCCAAGAGACCCAGTACTTC
CDR3 protein: CASSIGLAGAQETQYF
clone size: -
D gene: TRBD2
V gene: TRBV19
J gene: TRBJ2-5

CDR3 DNA: TGTGCCAGCTCAAATGAACAGGGCCTCGGGGAGCTGTTTTTT
CDR3 protein: CASSNEQGLGELFF
clone size: -
D gene: -
V gene: TRBV18
J gene: TRBJ2-2

CDR3 DNA: TGTGCCAGTAGTAGTCCTAGCGGGGGCAATGAGCAGTTCTTC
CDR3 protein: CASSSPSGGNEQFF
clone size: -
D gene: TRBD2
V gene: TRBV19
J gene: TRBJ2-1

CDR3 DNA: TGCGCCAGCAGTTTGCAGGGCACCGGGGAGCTGTTTTTT
CDR3 protein: CASSLQGTGELFF
clone size: -
D gene: -
V gene: TRBV5-1
J gene: TRBJ2-2

CDR3 DNA: TGCAGTGCTAGTCGTGGGGCTGGCACAGATACGCAGTATTTT
CDR3 protein: CSASRGAGTDTQYF
clone size: -
D gene: -
V gene: TRBV20-1
J gene: TRBJ2-3

CDR3 DNA: TGTGCCAGCAGCCGGGACAGGACCTCCTACGAGCAGTACTTC
CDR3 protein: CASSRDRTSYEQYF
clone size: -
D gene: TRBD1
V gene: TRBV5-6
J gene: TRBJ2-7

CDR3 DNA: TGTGCCAGCAGTTACTATAAGGGACAGGGCAATTCACCCCTCCACTTT
CDR3 protein: CASSYYKGQGNSPLHF
clone size: -
D gene: TRBD1
V gene: TRBV6-5
J gene: TRBJ1-6

CDR3 DNA: TGTGCCAGCAGTGAACGGGACAGGGTCGGCAATGAGCAGTTCTTC
CDR3 protein: CASSERDRVGNEQFF
clone size: -
D gene: TRBD1
V gene: TRBV6-1
J gene: TRBJ2-1

CDR3 DNA: TGTGCCTGGACCCCTATGAGTGGCTACACCTTC
CDR3 protein: CAWTPMSGYTF
clone size: -
D gene: -
V gene: TRBV30
J gene: TRBJ1-2

CDR3 DNA: TGTGCCAGCAGCTTAGAGGGACAGGGTACATATGGCTACACCTTC
CDR3 protein: CASSLEGQGTYGYTF
clone size: -
D gene: TRBD1
V gene: TRBV7-9
J gene: TRBJ1-2

CDR3 DNA: TGTGCCAGCAGCTTGCAGATACAGGCCTCTGGGGCCAACGTCCTGACTTTC
CDR3 protein: CASSLQIQASGANVLTF
clone size: -
D gene: -
V gene: TRBV7-9
J gene: TRBJ2-6

CDR3 DNA: TGTGCCAGCACAGGGCCCCCATCCGACAGGGCCAACTATGGCTACACCTTC
CDR3 protein: CASTGPPSDRANYGYTF
clone size: -
D gene: TRBD1
V gene: TRBV28
J gene: TRBJ1-2

CDR3 DNA: TGTGCCAGCAGTTTAAATCAGGGGAGCGCTTTCTTT
CDR3 protein: CASSLNQGSAFF
clone size: -
D gene: -
V gene: TRBV12-3/TRBV12-4
J gene: TRBJ1-1

CDR3 DNA: TGTGCCAGCAGGGCGCAGGGTTATAACACAGATACGCAGTATTTT
CDR3 protein: CASRAQGYNTDTQYF
clone size: -
D gene: -
V gene: TRBV5-8
J gene: TRBJ2-3

CDR3 DNA: TGTGCCATCAGTGAGTCTCCGGACAGGGCGGTGGGAGCTTTCTTT
CDR3 protein: CAISESPDRAVGAFF
clone size: -
D gene: TRBD1
V gene: TRBV10-3
J gene: TRBJ1-1

CDR3 DNA: TGTGCCAGCAGAAGACTAGTGTTGGGGGCAGATACGCAGTATTTT
CDR3 protein: CASRRLVLGADTQYF
clone size: -
D gene: -
V gene: TRBV6-4
J gene: TRBJ2-3

CDR3 DNA: TGTGCTAGTGCCCCGACTCGGCGGCCTAATGAAAAACTGTTTTTT
CDR3 protein: CASAPTRRPNEKLFF
clone size: -
D gene: -
V gene: TRBV12-5
J gene: TRBJ1-4

CDR3 DNA: TGTGCCAGCAGTCTTAGAGGGACAGCAATGAACACTGAAGCTTTCTTT
CDR3 protein: CASSLRGTAMNTEAFF
clone size: -
D gene: TRBD1
V gene: TRBV11-2
J gene: TRBJ1-1

CDR3 DNA: TGTGCCAGCAGCCCCGGAGGGAATTCACCCCTCCACTTT
CDR3 protein: CASSPGGNSPLHF
clone size: -
D gene: -
V gene: TRBV12-3/TRBV12-4
J gene: TRBJ1-6

CDR3 DNA: TGTGCCAGCAGCTTAGACAGGGACTATAATTCACCCCTCCACTTT
CDR3 protein: CASSLDRDYNSPLHF
clone size: -
D gene: -
V gene: TRBV7-9
J gene: TRBJ1-6

CDR3 DNA: TGTGCCAGCAGCTTAGAGCCGGGACAGGGATTTCAGCCCCAGCATTTT
CDR3 protein: CASSLEPGQGFQPQHF
clone size: -
D gene: TRBD1
V gene: TRBV7-9
J gene: TRBJ1-5

CDR3 DNA: TGTGCCAGCAGCCAAGGACAGGCCCCTGGAAACACCATATATTTT
CDR3 protein: CASSQGQAPGNTIYF
clone size: -
D gene: -
V gene: TRBV3-1/TRBV3-2
J gene: TRBJ1-3

CDR3 DNA: TGCAGTGCAAATACTGGACACTCCCAGCATTTT
CDR3 protein: CSANTGHSQHF
clone size: -
D gene: -
V gene: TRBV20-1
J gene: TRBJ1-5

CDR3 DNA: TGTGCCAGCAGTCCACAGGGTCCCTACACCTTC
CDR3 protein: CASSPQGPYTF
clone size: -
D gene: -
V gene: TRBV12-3/TRBV12-4
J gene: TRBJ1-2

CDR3 DNA: TGTGCCAGCAGTTTATTCTGGGACAGTCCCCAGCATTTT
CDR3 protein: CASSLFWDSPQHF
clone size: -
D gene: TRBD1
V gene: TRBV28
J gene: TRBJ1-5

CDR3 DNA: TGTGCCAGCAGCTCCGCAACAGGGAGTAGCAATCAGCCCCAGCATTTT
CDR3 protein: CASSSATGSSNQPQHF
clone size: -
D gene: -
V gene: TRBV7-2
J gene: TRBJ1-5

CDR3 DNA: TGTGCCAGCAATAAAGGACAGGGGGAGTACTATGGCTACACCTTC
CDR3 protein: CASNKGQGEYYGYTF
clone size: -
D gene: TRBD1
V gene: TRBV19
J gene: TRBJ1-2

CDR3 DNA: TGCGCCAGCAGCCGCCGGCCACAGACCTACGAGCAGTACTTC
CDR3 protein: CASSRRPQTYEQYF
clone size: -
D gene: -
V gene: TRBV5-1
J gene: TRBJ2-7

CDR3 DNA: TGTGCCAGCAGCTTAGTCCCGGGACAGGGGGCAGATACGCAGTATTTT
CDR3 protein: CASSLVPGQGADTQYF
clone size: -
D gene: TRBD1
V gene: TRBV7-2
J gene: TRBJ2-3

CDR3 DNA: TGTGCCAGCAGCCGAAACAGGTTACCCACTGAAGCTTTCTTT
CDR3 protein: CASSRNRLPTEAFF
clone size: -
D gene: -
V gene: TRBV14
J gene: TRBJ1-1

CDR3 DNA: TGTGCCAGCAGTTACAGGAGCGGGGGGGTTGGCCATGAGCAGTTCTTC
CDR3 protein: CASSYRSGGVGHEQFF
clone size: -
D gene: TRBD2
V gene: TRBV6-2/TRBV6-3
J gene: TRBJ2-1

CDR3 DNA: TGTGCCACCAGCAGCCGGGACAGAGCATACCGTTCCTCCTACAATGAGCAGTTCTTC
CDR3 protein: CATSSRDRAYRSSYNEQFF
clone size: -
D gene: TRBD1
V gene: TRBV15
J gene: TRBJ2-1

CDR3 DNA: TGTGCCAGCAGCGTGACTAGTACCGGGGAGCTGTTTTTT
CDR3 protein: CASSVTSTGELFF
clone size: -
D gene: -
V gene: TRBV11-3
J gene: TRBJ2-2

CDR3 DNA: TGCGCCATTACCGGGACAGGGGGTCGGAATGAGCAGTTCTTC
CDR3 protein: CAITGTGGRNEQFF
clone size: -
D gene: TRBD1
V gene: TRBV10-2
J gene: TRBJ2-1

CDR3 DNA: TGTGCCAGCAGGGCAGGGGACAGGAACACTGAAGCTTTCTTT
CDR3 protein: CASRAGDRNTEAFF
clone size: -
D gene: TRBD1
V gene: TRBV6-5
J gene: TRBJ1-1

CDR3 DNA: TGTGCCAGCAGTTTAGTATACAGGGCTTTTTACGAGCAGTACTTC
CDR3 protein: CASSLVYRAFYEQYF
clone size: -
D gene: -
V gene: TRBV27
J gene: TRBJ2-7

CDR3 DNA: TGTGCCAGCAGTTTAGTAGACAGGTCGGAGCAGTTCTTC
CDR3 protein: CASSLVDRSEQFF
clone size: -
D gene: -
V gene: TRBV12-3/TRBV12-4
J gene: TRBJ2-1

CDR3 DNA: TGTGCCAGCAGCCCAGCGAGCAGCTCTGGAAACACCATATATTTT
CDR3 protein: CASSPASSSGNTIYF
clone size: -
D gene: -
V gene: TRBV11-2
J gene: TRBJ1-3

CDR3 DNA: TGTGCCAGCAGTTTACTAGCGGGGGAGGTTCAAGAGACCCAGTACTTC
CDR3 protein: CASSLLAGEVQETQYF
clone size: once
D gene: TRBD2
V gene: TRBV28
J gene: TRBJ2-5

CDR3 DNA: TGTGCCAGCAGCTTGGATTCCACAGGCACCCAGCAGTTCTTC
CDR3 protein: CASSLDSTGTQQFF
clone size: -
D gene: -
V gene: TRBV5-6
J gene: TRBJ2-1

CDR3 DNA: TGTGCCAGCAGCAGGACAGGGAATCCTCAATCGCTTCCCTACGAGCAGTACTTC
CDR3 protein: CASSRTGNPQSLPYEQYF
clone size: few
D gene: TRBD1
V gene: TRBV3-1/TRBV3-2
J gene: TRBJ2-7

CDR3 DNA: TGTGCCAGTAGTACCCCGACAGGAATGAACACTGAAGCTTTCTTT
CDR3 protein: CASSTPTGMNTEAFF
clone size: -
D gene: -
V gene: TRBV19
J gene: TRBJ1-1

CDR3 DNA: TGTGCCAGCAACTATAGGACAGGGAACGGGAATCAGCCCCAGCATTTT
CDR3 protein: CASNYRTGNGNQPQHF
clone size: -
D gene: TRBD1
V gene: TRBV5-6
J gene: TRBJ1-5

CDR3 DNA: TGTGCCATCAGTGAGCGACAGACCTCCTACGAGCAGTACTTC
CDR3 protein: CAISERQTSYEQYF
clone size: -
D gene: -
V gene: TRBV10-3
J gene: TRBJ2-7

CDR3 DNA: TGTGCCAGCAGTTTAAACAGGCTTGGCTACACCTTC
CDR3 protein: CASSLNRLGYTF
clone size: -
D gene: -
V gene: TRBV27
J gene: TRBJ1-2